These T cell receptor beta chains were read from a single sample in a study of cytomegalovirus exposure and HLA in healthy donors. TCRdb's table, derived via immunoSEQ multiplex PCR, lists solely in-frame clones and lacks some. The sample holds approximately 120,000 clones, about two thirds seen once. Sequenced material: PBMCs. The receptors derive from a man in his 60s in good health and CMV-seropositive. Both conserved end residues are part of each CDR3. D genes are given only for firm matches. Expanded clones get a size class; other rows say once, few or many, or leave the size out.

TRBD1	TRBV27	14	-	TRBJ2-7	TGTGCCAGCAGAGAAAGGGACAGGCAGTACGAGCAGTACTTC	CASRERDRQYEQYF
TRBD1	TRBV5-1	15	-	TRBJ2-1	TGCGCCAGCAGCACAGGACAGGGGCGTTACAATGAGCAGTTCTTC	CASSTGQGRYNEQFF
TRBD2	TRBV11-2	17	-	TRBJ2-5	TGTGCCAGCAGCTTAGGTCTAGCGGGGAGGAAGGGAGAGACCCAGTACTTC	CASSLGLAGRKGETQYF
TRBD1	TRBV6-1	14	-	TRBJ2-7	TGTGCCAGCAGTCCGGGACAGGGAGGATACGAGCAGTACTTC	CASSPGQGGYEQYF
TRBD1	TRBV28	12	-	TRBJ1-1	TGTGCCAGCAGTTTAATAGACAGGGTTGCTTTCTTT	CASSLIDRVAFF
-	TRBV12-2	19	few	TRBJ1-2	TGTGCAAGTCGCTTAGCCCGAACCGAGGAGAGTCCGAACAACTATGGCTACACCTTC	CASRLARTEESPNNYGYTF
-	TRBV10-1	19	-	TRBJ1-5	TGCGCCAGCAGTGAGGCGGGGGGGGAGACCAGGGCCGCCAATCAGCCCCAGCATTTT	CASSEAGGETRAANQPQHF
TRBD1	TRBV5-6	15	-	TRBJ1-2	TGTGCCAGCAGCCCTGGGACAGGGAGGCGGTATGGCTACACCTTC	CASSPGTGRRYGYTF
TRBD1	TRBV29-1	13	few	TRBJ1-4	TGCAGCGTGACGGGACAGGGGGAAGAAAAACTGTTTTTT	CSVTGQGEEKLFF
-	TRBV19	16	-	TRBJ2-2	TGTGCCAGTAGTAGGCGACAGAATACGAACACCGGGGAGCTGTTTTTT	CASSRRQNTNTGELFF
TRBD1	TRBV6-5	15	few	TRBJ1-5	TGTGCCAGCAGTTACACTACAGGGGGCAATCAGCCCCAGCATTTT	CASSYTTGGNQPQHF
TRBD1	TRBV28	15	-	TRBJ2-1	TGTGCCAGCAACTCGCCGGGACAGGGATTCTATGAGCAGTTCTTC	CASNSPGQGFYEQFF
-	TRBV6-5	15	-	TRBJ1-2	TGTGCCAGCAGTTACTCTGTCTTAGTTAACTATGGCTACACCTTC	CASSYSVLVNYGYTF
-	TRBV7-9	12	-	TRBJ1-1	TGTGCCAGCAGCTACGACATTGGTGGAGCTTTCTTT	CASSYDIGGAFF
-	TRBV30	13	-	TRBJ1-5	TGTGCCTCCGGGAGAAAGGGAAATCAGCCCCAGCATTTT	CASGRKGNQPQHF
-	TRBV7-7	13	few	TRBJ1-5	TGTGCTAGCAGCTTAGAGCGGGATCAGCCCCAGCATTTT	CASSLERDQPQHF
TRBD1	TRBV5-1	15	-	TRBJ1-5	TGCGCCAGCAGCTCGGACGGACAGGGCGGCCAGCCCCAGCATTTT	CASSSDGQGGQPQHF
TRBD2	TRBV13	16	-	TRBJ2-2	TGTGCCAGCAGCTTAGGTCTAGCGGGCGTCACCGGGGAGCTGTTTTTT	CASSLGLAGVTGELFF
-	TRBV30	12	-	TRBJ2-5	TGTGCCTGGAGTCCCTTCCGAGAGACCCAGTACTTC	CAWSPFRETQYF
TRBD1	TRBV6-5	14	few	TRBJ2-1	TGTGCCAGCAGTTACTCGTTGGGACAGGTCTCCCAGTTCTTC	CASSYSLGQVSQFF
-	TRBV19	13	once	TRBJ1-1	TGTGCCAGTAGTATAAACAGGGAGAGTGAAGCTTTCTTT	CASSINRESEAFF
TRBD2	TRBV7-3	14	-	TRBJ2-1	TGTGCCAGCAGCCTAAGCGGGGGGGTGAATGAGCAGTTCTTC	CASSLSGGVNEQFF
-	TRBV14	16	-	TRBJ1-2	TGTGCCAGCAGCCTGGACCGAGGGGAGGTGGGTTATGGCTACACCTTC	CASSLDRGEVGYGYTF
-	TRBV18	19	-	TRBJ1-6	TGTGCCAGCTCACCGCGTGCGCTGACAGACGGCTCCTATAATTCACCCCTCCACTTT	CASSPRALTDGSYNSPLHF
-	TRBV6-4	14	-	TRBJ1-1	TGTGCCAGCATGACAGACAGGTTTGCCGCTGAAGCTTTCTTT	CASMTDRFAAEAFF
TRBD1	TRBV5-1	14	-	TRBJ1-1	TGCGCCAGCAGACCCGACAGGGGGAACACTGAAGCTTTCTTT	CASRPDRGNTEAFF
TRBD2	TRBV10-2	16	-	TRBJ2-5	TGCGCCAGTGCGCCTTCTAGCGGGGGGGCTCTTTTGTCCCAGTACTTC	CASAPSSGGALLSQYF
-	TRBV4-1	17	few	TRBJ2-3	TGCGCCAGCAGCCAAGCCCCAGGGGATTATGGCACAGATACGCAGTATTTT	CASSQAPGDYGTDTQYF
TRBD1	TRBV27	15	few	TRBJ1-6	TGTGCCAGTTGCGACAGGGGGCCCGGTAATTCACCCCTCCACTTT	CASCDRGPGNSPLHF
-	TRBV28	15	-	TRBJ1-2	TGTGCCAGCAGTTCCCCCGGTGAAGGCCAGGGGGGCTACACCTTC	CASSSPGEGQGGYTF
-	TRBV5-1	13	-	TRBJ1-2	TGCGCCAGCAGCCCCCAGGGCAACTATGGCTACACCTTC	CASSPQGNYGYTF
-	TRBV30	15	-	TRBJ1-4	TGTGCCTGGACCAAAAGGTTGGGTGGGAGTGAAAAACTGTTTTTT	CAWTKRLGGSEKLFF
-	TRBV4-2	14	few	TRBJ1-1	TGTGCCAGCAGCCAAGTTTTGGGAGGCACTGAAGCTTTCTTT	CASSQVLGGTEAFF
-	TRBV6-5	15	few	TRBJ1-4	TGTGCCAGCGGAAACACAAGGGGAATTAATGAAAAACTGTTTTTT	CASGNTRGINEKLFF
TRBD1	TRBV7-9	13	-	TRBJ2-5	TGTGCCAGCAGTCGGACAGGCGCAGAGACCCAGTACTTC	CASSRTGAETQYF
-	TRBV19	17	few	TRBJ2-2	TGTGCCAGTAGTACCCCCGGAGGGGTCGGTACCACCGGGGAGCTGTTTTTT	CASSTPGGVGTTGELFF
-	TRBV30	12	few	TRBJ1-1	TGTGCCTGGAGCCCAGTGAACACTGAAGCTTTCTTT	CAWSPVNTEAFF
-	TRBV7-2	13	-	TRBJ2-5	TGTGCCAGCGGGGGGACCCAACAAGAGACCCAGTACTTC	CASGGTQQETQYF
TRBD1	TRBV7-9	15	-	TRBJ1-4	TGTTCCAGCAGCTTAATGACAGGGACGAATGAAAAACTGTTTTTT	CSSSLMTGTNEKLFF
-	TRBV18	15	-	TRBJ1-6	TGTGCCAGCTCACCACCCCGGACGGGGGGTTCACCCCTCCACTTT	CASSPPRTGGSPLHF
TRBD1	TRBV5-4	14	-	TRBJ2-1	TGTGCCAGCAGCTCAAGGGACAGCTTTAATGAGCAGTTCTTC	CASSSRDSFNEQFF
TRBD2	TRBV10-3	17	-	TRBJ2-3	TGTGCCATCAGCTCCCCAAAGAGCGGGGGGGCAGGAGATACGCAGTATTTT	CAISSPKSGGAGDTQYF
-	TRBV13	15	few	TRBJ2-2	TGTGCCAGCAGCTTAGACAGGTTCATAACCGGGGAGCTGTTTTTT	CASSLDRFITGELFF
TRBD1	TRBV20-1	11	-	TRBJ2-7	TGCAGTCCGAGACAGGGCTACGAGCAGTACTTC	CSPRQGYEQYF
TRBD2	TRBV4-2	16	-	TRBJ2-1	TGTGCCAGCAGCCAAGATGGAGCGGGGGGGCGGAATGAGCAGTTCTTC	CASSQDGAGGRNEQFF
TRBD2	TRBV5-1	16	few	TRBJ2-5	TGCGCCAGCAGCCCCCGACTAGCGGGGCTCCAAGAGACCCAGTACTTC	CASSPRLAGLQETQYF
-	TRBV2	13	-	TRBJ1-6	TGTGCCGGTAGGGAGACTTTGGGTTCACCCCTCCACTTT	CAGRETLGSPLHF
-	TRBV28	15	-	TRBJ2-7	TGTGCCAGCAGCCCGCCGGACAGACTCTCCTACGAGCAGTACTTC	CASSPPDRLSYEQYF
-	TRBV30	14	-	TRBJ2-3	TGTGCCTGGATTAAAGAACAGGGCGCAGATACGCAGTATTTT	CAWIKEQGADTQYF
-	TRBV11-3	13	-	TRBJ1-1	TGTGCCAGCAGCTTCGACTCAACAGGGTTGGCTTTCTTT	CASSFDSTGLAFF
TRBD1	TRBV4-1	20	-	TRBJ1-5	TGCGCCAGCAGCCAGGCCCCCGGGACAGGGCTCCCCTTGGGCAATCAGCCCCAGCATTTT	CASSQAPGTGLPLGNQPQHF
-	TRBV6-1	13	-	TRBJ1-5	TGTGCCAGCAGTGTTCGGCAGGAACAGCCCCAGCATTTT	CASSVRQEQPQHF
TRBD1	TRBV4-2	14	-	TRBJ1-5	TGTGCCAGCAGCCACGGGACAGTGAGTCAGCCCCAGCATTTT	CASSHGTVSQPQHF
TRBD1	TRBV2	14	-	TRBJ2-7	TGTGCCAGCAGTTATCTGGGACAGGGTTACGAGCAGTACTTC	CASSYLGQGYEQYF
TRBD1	TRBV19	15	few	TRBJ1-4	TGTGCCAGTAGTATCCGGCAGGGGGCTGGGGAAAAACTGTTTTTT	CASSIRQGAGEKLFF
-	TRBV30	15	-	TRBJ2-3	TGTGCCTTAAGACGCGGGACAGTCCCCACAGATACGCAGTATTTT	CALRRGTVPTDTQYF
-	TRBV9	13	-	TRBJ1-6	TGTGCCAGCAGCACAGACCAAGGCTCACCCCTCCACTTT	CASSTDQGSPLHF
-	TRBV2	15	-	TRBJ1-6	TGTGCCAGTACGGAGGGAGTCGCCTATAATTCACCCCTCCACTTT	CASTEGVAYNSPLHF
TRBD1	TRBV6-6	13	-	TRBJ2-5	TGTGCCAGCGGCAGGGACAGCCAAGAGACCCAGTACTTC	CASGRDSQETQYF
TRBD1	TRBV7-9	14	-	TRBJ1-4	TGTGCCAGCAGCCTTGGACAGGGTGCTGAAAAACTGTTTTTT	CASSLGQGAEKLFF